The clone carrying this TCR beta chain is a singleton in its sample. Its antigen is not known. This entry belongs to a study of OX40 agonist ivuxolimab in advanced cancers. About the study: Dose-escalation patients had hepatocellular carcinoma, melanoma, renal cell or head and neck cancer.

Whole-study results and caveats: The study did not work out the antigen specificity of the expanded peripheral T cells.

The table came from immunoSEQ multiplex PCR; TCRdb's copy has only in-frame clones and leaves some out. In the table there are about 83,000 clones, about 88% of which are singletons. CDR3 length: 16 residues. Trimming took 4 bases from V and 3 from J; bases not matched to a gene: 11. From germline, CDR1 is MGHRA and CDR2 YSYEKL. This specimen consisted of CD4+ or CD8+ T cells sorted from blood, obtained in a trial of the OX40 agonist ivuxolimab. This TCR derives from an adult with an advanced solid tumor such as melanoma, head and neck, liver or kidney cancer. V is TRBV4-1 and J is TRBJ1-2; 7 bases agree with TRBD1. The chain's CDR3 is CASSPLGRGRDYGYTF. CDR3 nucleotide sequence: TGCGCCAGCAGCCCCCTTGGAAGGGGGCGCGACTATGGCTACACCTTC.